This T cell receptor beta chain was observed in a study of spatial heterogeneity in lung cancer. Study summary: Matched bulk RNA-seq provided a T cell module score, and TCR transcript counts in tumor regions correlated strongly with it. As counted in raw reads, each unique TCR and UMI combination appeared more than ten times on average. Findings of the study overall: Tumor mutation count correlated with how many alpha and beta TCRs expanded intratumorally.

Noted time point: sample taken at primary tumor resection. The CDR3 is made up of 13 amino acids. Trimming removed 4 bases from V and 3 bases from J, with 12 bases in between. Per germline, CDR1 GTSNPN and CDR2 SVGIG (reference sequence). This clonotype is large in the sample. Its antigen is not identified. The presence of a unique molecular identifier marked each TCR cDNA molecule. TCRdb re-derived calls from the 5' RACE reads in MiXCR, one entry per CDR3 protein. The sample shows fewer than 950 distinct CDR3 sequences, 33% of them seen only once. The clonotype comes from a male donor with early-stage non-small cell lung cancer. Sequenced material: lung tumor tissue, taken at surgery. The chain combines TRBV30 with TRBJ1-1; D is unresolved. The CDR3 DNA sequence: TGTGCCTGGACAGAGGGCAGGTACACTGAAGCTTTCTTT. Protein sequence: CAWTEGRYTEAFF.